This T cell receptor (beta chain) was sequenced for a study of blood T cells in healthy people across ages. The second PCR ran roughly 6 to 11 cycles with a sample-barcoded 5' primer and J-beta primers. TCRdb redid the calling of the 5' RACE reads with MiXCR, one entry per CDR3 protein. There are over 1,300,000 distinct CDR3 sequences in the sample; 45% to 70% occur only once, and over 5.5% lies in the top ten. This clonotype showed up just a few times. Its antigen remains unknown. Germline V CDR1 and CDR2: SGHTA, FQGNSA. V was clipped by 0 bases and J by 0 bases, with 12 bases between them. This CDR3 has 17 residues. Study conclusions and caveats: More naive CD4+ cells and higher diversity were found in long-lived than in aged donors.

Sequenced input: blood. The rearrangement links TRBV7-2 to TRBJ2-1; D might be TRBD2 (6 bases). This clonotype was obtained from a man aged 18 to 30 in good health. The CDR3 protein is CASSLAGGGSSYNEQFF. The CDR3 DNA reads as TGTGCCAGCAGCTTAGCGGGAGGTGGAAGCTCCTACAATGAGCAGTTCTTC.